Presented here are 16 T cell receptor beta chains from one specimen sequenced in a study of blood T cell repertoires in COVID-19. Libraries were prepared by immunoSEQ multiplex PCR; TCRdb keeps only in-frame clonotypes and omits some of them. Of more than 40,000 clones listed, 80% to 90% are singletons. The specimen was peripheral blood. These TCRs come from a woman aged 80 or older with acute or convalescent COVID-19.

V is TRBV24-1 and J is TRBJ2-3; 8 bases fit TRBD2. This CDR3 has 18 amino acids. J was trimmed by 2 bases and V by 4 bases; bases with no gene match: 13. Germline V CDR1 and CDR2: KGHDR, SFDVKD. The DNA for the CDR3 is TGTGCCACCAGTGACACCCCTTCCGCGGGGGGAAACACAGATACGCAGTATTTT. Protein: CATSDTPSAGGNTDTQYF.

This clone was counted a single time. This chain connects TRBV5-8 to TRBJ2-2, with D tentatively TRBD2 (5 bases). Germline assignment: CDR1 SGHTS and CDR2 YDEGEE. CDR3 length: 15 residues. Trimming cost V 0 bases and J 4 bases, with 10 bases left between them. The DNA for the CDR3 is TGTGCCAGCAGCTTGGGTGTCCGGGGCACCGGGGAGCTGTTTTTT. Translation gives CASSLGVRGTGELFF.

This chain uses TRBV28 with TRBJ2-6; D unresolved. This CDR3 has 16 residues. Trimming took off 5 bases at V and 0 bases at J, with 11 bases between the two ends. CDR1 is MDHEN, CDR2 SYDVKM, per germline. The CDR3 DNA is TGTGCCAGCAGTCGTCCCTTATTCTCTGGGGCCAACGTCCTGACTTTC. This codes for CASSRPLFSGANVLTF.

The rearrangement joins TRBV5-6 to TRBJ2-6; TRBD1 agrees at 10 bases. With 4 bases clipped from V and 0 bases from J, the junction kept 10 bases outside the gene matches. Germline CDR1 SGHDT, CDR2 YYEEEE. The CDR3 sequence is 19 residues long. The CDR3 protein is CASSPYRGQGHSGANVLTF. CDR3 DNA: TGTGCCAGCAGCCCCTATAGGGGACAGGGGCACTCTGGGGCCAACGTCCTGACTTTC. Full variable domain (outside the CDR3, taken from reference TRBV5-6 and TRBJ2-6): DAGVTQSPTHLIKTRGQQVTLRCSPKSGHDTVSWYQQALGQGPQFIFQYYEEEERQRGNFPDRFSGHQFPNYSSELNVNALLLGDSALYLCASSPYRGQGHSGANVLTFGAGSRLTVL.

This clone was counted a few times. The genes are TRBV14 and TRBJ2-2; D gene uncertain. Trimming removed 0 bases at V and 6 bases at J, with 8 bases between. This CDR3 region has 14 residues. The V gene's germline CDR1 is SGHDN and CDR2 FVKESK. The chain's CDR3 is CASSQDRGSGELFF. CDR3 coding DNA: TGTGCCAGCAGCCAAGATCGAGGATCCGGGGAGCTGTTTTTT.

The rearrangement links TRBV6-6 to TRBJ2-1; TRBD2 matches at 8 bases. The V and J ends lost 2 bases and 6 bases, in that order; junction bases with no gene match: 9. Germline loops: CDR1 MNHNY, CDR2 SVGAGI (reference sequence). This CDR3 spans 16 amino acids. This CDR3 reads CASSYLSGTSSNEQFF. CDR3 sequence (DNA): TGTGCCAGCAGTTACCTATCCGGGACTAGTTCCAATGAGCAGTTCTTC.

This sequence joins TRBV6-5 and TRBJ2-3; the D gene is possibly TRBD1 (5 bases). Germline V gives CDR1 MNHEY, CDR2 SVGAGI. V dropped 8 bases and J dropped 2 bases, with 11 bases sitting between them. CDR3 length equals 13 residues. In DNA, the CDR3 is TGTGCCAGCCGGACACCCCTCACAGATACGCAGTATTTT. Its protein product is CASRTPLTDTQYF.

The V call is TRBV5-4, the J call TRBJ2-1, with D possibly being TRBD2 (6 bases). V lost 6 bases and J lost 0, with 10 bases in between. The germline CDR1 and CDR2 sequences are SGHNT and YYREEE (reference sequence). The CDR3 runs 14 residues. CDR3 residues: CASTLRDSYNEQFF. CDR3 coding DNA: TGTGCCAGCACCCTGCGGGACTCCTACAATGAGCAGTTCTTC.

The chain couples TRBV9 to TRBJ1-1, with 9 positions matching TRBD1. The CDR3 length is 15 residues. The V gene's germline CDR1 is SGDLS and CDR2 YYNGEE. J gave up 1 base and V 2 bases, and 3 bases lay outside the gene matches. Here the CDR3 DNA reads TGTGCCAGCAGCGTCCAGACAGGGGGGAACACTGAAGCTTTCTTT. It is translated as CASSVQTGGNTEAFF.

The chain carries TRBV27 and TRBJ1-4; D call uncertain. Germline CDR1 and CDR2: MNHEY and SMNVEV (reference sequence). CDR3 length: 13 residues. V was shortened by 8 bases and J by 3 bases, with 10 bases between the two germline ends. CDR3 protein: CASQRSSNEKLFF. Here the CDR3 DNA reads TGTGCCAGCCAGCGGTCGTCTAATGAAAAACTGTTTTTT.

This chain connects TRBV10-3 to TRBJ1-2; D is undetermined. V was shortened by 3 bases and J by 0 bases, with 5 bases between the two germline ends. Germline assignment: CDR1 ENHRY and CDR2 SYGVKD. The CDR3 covers 13 residues. CDR3 in amino acids: CAISESTNYGYTF. In nucleotides, the CDR3 is TGTGCCATCAGTGAAAGCACTAACTATGGCTACACCTTC.

This chain uses TRBV2 with TRBJ1-5, with a weak D call TRBD1 (6 bases). Germline CDR1 and CDR2: SNHLY and FYNNEI. V was cut by 5 bases and J by 0 bases, with 11 bases left in between. The CDR3 covers 15 residues. This CDR3 is CASSPDSLSNQPQHF. The DNA for the CDR3 is TGTGCCAGCAGTCCGGACAGTCTTAGCAATCAGCCCCAGCATTTT.

CDR3 bases: TGCGCCAGCAGTGAGGGTGCCTACTGGGATGAGCAGTTCTTC. Protein sequence: CASSEGAYWDEQFF. The J gene is TRBJ2-1, the V gene TRBV5-1; a weak D match, TRBD2 (5 bases). The CDR3 spans 14 residues. The germline CDR1 and CDR2 sequences are SGHRS and YFSETQ. V gave up 5 bases and J gave up 8 bases, with 17 bases separating them.

The rearrangement uses TRBV19 and TRBJ2-1; 8 nucleotides align to TRBD2. Germline-derived CDR1 and CDR2 are LNHDA and SQIVND (reference sequence). The CDR3 has 14 amino acids. With V trimmed by 10 bases and J by 4 bases, 9 bases remained unmatched. DNA for the CDR3: TGTGCCACTCAGAGGGCGGGGGGATACAATGAGCAGTTCTTC. It is translated as CATQRAGGYNEQFF.

This chain uses TRBV30 with TRBJ2-2, with TRBD1 identical over 9 bases. The CDR3 length is 15 residues. Germline V gene sequence: CDR1 GTSNPN, CDR2 SVGIG (reference sequence). J gave up 2 bases and V 2 bases, and 3 bases lay outside the gene matches. CDR3 DNA: TGTGCCTGGAGTTCGGGACAGGGAAACACCGGGGAGCTGTTTTTT. This sequence encodes CAWSSGQGNTGELFF.

V and J are TRBV27 and TRBJ1-1; D remains unclear. Germline lookup yields CDR1 MNHEY and CDR2 SMNVEV (reference sequence). Trimming took 4 bases from V and 0 from J, leaving 9 bases between them. The CDR3 loop spans 14 amino acids. CDR3 loop: CASSSNIMNTEAFF. CDR3 nucleotide sequence: TGTGCCAGCAGTTCCAACATAATGAACACTGAAGCTTTCTTT.